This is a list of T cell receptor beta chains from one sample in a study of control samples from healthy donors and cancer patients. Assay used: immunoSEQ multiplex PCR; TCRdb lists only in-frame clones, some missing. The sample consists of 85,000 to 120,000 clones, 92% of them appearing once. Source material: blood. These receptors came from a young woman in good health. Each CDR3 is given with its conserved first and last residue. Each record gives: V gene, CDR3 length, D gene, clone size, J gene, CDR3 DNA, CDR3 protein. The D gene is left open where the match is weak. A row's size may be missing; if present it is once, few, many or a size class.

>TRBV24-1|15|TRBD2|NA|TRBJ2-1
TGTGCCACCAGTGATGCGGGAGCAGACGGCAATGAGCAGTTCTTC
CATSDAGADGNEQFF
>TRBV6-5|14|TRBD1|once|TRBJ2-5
TGTGCCAGCAGTCTTGGACAGGGGTGGGAGACCCAGTACTTC
CASSLGQGWETQYF
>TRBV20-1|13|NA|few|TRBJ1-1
TGCAGTGCTAGTAGCGGGGAGGTCACTGAAGCTTTCTTT
CSASSGEVTEAFF
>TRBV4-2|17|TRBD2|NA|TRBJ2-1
TGTGCCAGCAGCCAAGTCCTCTGGCGGGAGGCCTACAATGAGCAGTTCTTC
CASSQVLWREAYNEQFF
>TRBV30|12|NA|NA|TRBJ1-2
TGTGCCTGGAGGGGGCACAACTATGGCTACACCTTC
CAWRGHNYGYTF
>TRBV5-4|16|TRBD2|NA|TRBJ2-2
TGTGCCAGCAGCTTGGCGGGGACTACGAACACCGGGGAGCTGTTTTTT
CASSLAGTTNTGELFF
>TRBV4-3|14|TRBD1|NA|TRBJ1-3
TGCGCCAGCTCGGAGGGGGCTGCGGGAAACACCATATATTTT
CASSEGAAGNTIYF
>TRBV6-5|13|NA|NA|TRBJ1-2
TGTGCCAGCATTGGGGAGGGCGCGAGTGGCTACACCTTC
CASIGEGASGYTF
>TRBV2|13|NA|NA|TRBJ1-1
TGTGCCAGCTCGCGGGACATGAACACTGAAGCTTTCTTT
CASSRDMNTEAFF
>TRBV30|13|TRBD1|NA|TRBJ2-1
TGTGCCTGGAGAGGGACAGGGAACAATGAGCAGTTCTTC
CAWRGTGNNEQFF
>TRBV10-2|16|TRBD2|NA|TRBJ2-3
TGCGCCAGCACAGGACTAGCGGGGGAAGGGACAGATACGCAGTATTTT
CASTGLAGEGTDTQYF
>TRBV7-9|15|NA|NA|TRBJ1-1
TGTGCCAGCAGCTTAGAATCTTGGGCGAACACTGAAGCTTTCTTT
CASSLESWANTEAFF
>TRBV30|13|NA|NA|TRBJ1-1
TGTGCCTGGAGTGGTTCCGAGAACACTGAAGCTTTCTTT
CAWSGSENTEAFF
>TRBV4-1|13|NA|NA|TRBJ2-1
TGCGCCAGCCGAAGGACAGCCTCTAATGAGCAGTTCTTC
CASRRTASNEQFF
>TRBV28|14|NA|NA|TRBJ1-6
TGTGCCAGCAGACCCGGGACACCGAATTCACCCCTCCACTTT
CASRPGTPNSPLHF
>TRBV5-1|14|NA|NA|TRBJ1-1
TGCGCCAGCAGCTTGGCCGGGGAGAACACTGAAGCTTTCTTT
CASSLAGENTEAFF
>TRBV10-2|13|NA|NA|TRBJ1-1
TGCGCCAGCGAAACAGGGCCGAACACTGAAGCTTTCTTT
CASETGPNTEAFF
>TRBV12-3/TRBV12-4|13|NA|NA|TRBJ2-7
TGTGCCAGCAGTTTGGGCCCGGGGAACGAGCAGTACTTC
CASSLGPGNEQYF
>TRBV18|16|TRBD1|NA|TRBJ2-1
TGTGCCAGCTCACCATGGTACGGGACAGACTACAATGAGCAGTTCTTC
CASSPWYGTDYNEQFF
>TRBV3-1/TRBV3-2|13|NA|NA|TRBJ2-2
TGTGCCAGCAGCCAAGCAGCCACCGGGGAGCTGTTTTTT
CASSQAATGELFF
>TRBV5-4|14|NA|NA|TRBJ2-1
TGTGCCAGCAGCTTGGCGGGCCTATACAATGAGCAGTTCTTC
CASSLAGLYNEQFF
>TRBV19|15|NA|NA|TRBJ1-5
TGTGCCAGTAGTATTCCCGGGGCAGGCAATCAGCCCCAGCATTTT
CASSIPGAGNQPQHF
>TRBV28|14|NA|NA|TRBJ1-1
TGTGCCAGCAGCCTCACAGGGAGGAACACTGAAGCTTTCTTT
CASSLTGRNTEAFF
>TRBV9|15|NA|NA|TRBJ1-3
TGTGCCAGCAGCGTTGACTCCGACTCTGGAAACACCATATATTTT
CASSVDSDSGNTIYF
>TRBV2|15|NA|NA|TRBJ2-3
TGTGCCAGCAGTGAAAGGGCAGTTGGCACAGATACGCAGTATTTT
CASSERAVGTDTQYF
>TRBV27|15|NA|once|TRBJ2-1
TGTGCCAGCGGGGGCCGGAATAGATTGTACAATGAGCAGTTCTTC
CASGGRNRLYNEQFF
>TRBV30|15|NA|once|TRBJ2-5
TGTGCCTGGGACAAGACCGGGACGGCGGGAGAGACCCAGTACTTC
CAWDKTGTAGETQYF
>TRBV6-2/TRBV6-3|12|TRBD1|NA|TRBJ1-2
TGTGCCAGCAGCCCGGACAGGGCTGGCTACACCTTC
CASSPDRAGYTF
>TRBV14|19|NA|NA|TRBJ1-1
TGTGCCAGCAGCCGGTACGCCGGGACTGGACCCGGGACGAACACTGAAGCTTTCTTT
CASSRYAGTGPGTNTEAFF
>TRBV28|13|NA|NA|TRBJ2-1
TGTGCCAGCACCTTGGGAGACGGCGGGGAGCAGTTCTTC
CASTLGDGGEQFF
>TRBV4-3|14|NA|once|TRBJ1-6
TGCGCCAGCAGCCGGGAGGGACGGAATTCACCCCTCCACTTT
CASSREGRNSPLHF
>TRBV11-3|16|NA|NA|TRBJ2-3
TGTGCCAGCAGCCCCCCGACTAGAACGCTCGCAGATACGCAGTATTTT
CASSPPTRTLADTQYF
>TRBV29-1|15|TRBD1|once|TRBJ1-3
TGCAGCGTGTTGGGACAGGGGGTTTCTGGAAACACCATATATTTT
CSVLGQGVSGNTIYF
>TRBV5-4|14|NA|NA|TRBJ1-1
TGTGCCAGCAGCGTAGGGACAAGGGGCGTAGGGGCTTTCTTT
CASSVGTRGVGAFF
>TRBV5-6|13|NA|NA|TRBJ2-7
TGTGCCAGCAGCCAGGGCTCATTCTACGAGCAGTACTTC
CASSQGSFYEQYF
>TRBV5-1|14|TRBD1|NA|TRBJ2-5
TGCGCCAGCAGCTCTAGGACAGGGGGGGAGACCCAGTACTTC
CASSSRTGGETQYF
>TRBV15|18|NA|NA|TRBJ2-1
TGTGCCACCAGCAGCCACCTCAGGCCGTTGACGACGTTTAATGAGCAGTTCTTC
CATSSHLRPLTTFNEQFF
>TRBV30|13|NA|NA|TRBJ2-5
TGTGCCTGGAAAACACAGGGACAAGAGACCCAGTACTTC
CAWKTQGQETQYF
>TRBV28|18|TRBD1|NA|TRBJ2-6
TGTGCCAGCAGTTTGGAGGGACAGGGGGCGGGTGGGGCCAACGTCCTGACTTTC
CASSLEGQGAGGANVLTF
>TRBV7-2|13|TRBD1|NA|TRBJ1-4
TGTGCCAGCAGCGGAGGACAGGTGGAAAAACTGTTTTTT
CASSGGQVEKLFF
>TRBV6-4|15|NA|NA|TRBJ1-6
TGTGCCACCAGGGAGCCGGGCGGGGATAATTCACCCCTCCACTTT
CATREPGGDNSPLHF
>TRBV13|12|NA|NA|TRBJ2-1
TGTGCCAGCAGCTCCGCCGACAATGAGCAGTTCTTC
CASSSADNEQFF
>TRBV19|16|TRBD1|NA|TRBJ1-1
TGTGCCAGTAGTAGGACAGGGGGCGCTTACCACACTGAAGCTTTCTTT
CASSRTGGAYHTEAFF
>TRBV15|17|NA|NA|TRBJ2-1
TGTGCCACCAGCAGAGGGGGGGTCAACTCATGGAGCAATGAGCAGTTCTTC
CATSRGGVNSWSNEQFF
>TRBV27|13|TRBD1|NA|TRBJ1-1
TGTGCCAGCAGGGGACAGGGTCGGACTGAAGCTTTCTTT
CASRGQGRTEAFF
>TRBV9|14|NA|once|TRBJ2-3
TGTGCCAGCAGCGTAGACTATACCACAGATACGCAGTATTTT
CASSVDYTTDTQYF
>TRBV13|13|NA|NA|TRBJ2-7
TGTGCCAGCAGGATAGACAGTACCTACGAGCAGTACTTC
CASRIDSTYEQYF
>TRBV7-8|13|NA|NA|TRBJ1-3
TGTGCCAGCAGCCAGAGGACCGGAAACACCATATATTTT
CASSQRTGNTIYF
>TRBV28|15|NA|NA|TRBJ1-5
TGTGCCAGCAGTTTAATGGGCACGGGCAATCAGCCCCAGCATTTT
CASSLMGTGNQPQHF
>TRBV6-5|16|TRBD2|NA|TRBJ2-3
TGTGCCAGCAGTTACCGGACTAGCGGAGGGTCATCTACGCAGTATTTT
CASSYRTSGGSSTQYF
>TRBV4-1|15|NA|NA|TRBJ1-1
TGCGCCAGCAGCCGGGGATTGTTGGGGTTCACTGAAGCTTTCTTT
CASSRGLLGFTEAFF
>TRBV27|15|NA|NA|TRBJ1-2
TGTGCCAGCAGTTTATCTGCTGATGGCCTCTATGGCTACACCTTC
CASSLSADGLYGYTF
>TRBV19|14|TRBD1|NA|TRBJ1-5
TGTGCCAGTATGGCAACAGGGGGCAGACAGCCCCAGCATTTT
CASMATGGRQPQHF
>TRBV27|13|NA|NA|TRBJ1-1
TGTGCCAGCAGTTTATCCGCCCCCACTGAAGCTTTCTTT
CASSLSAPTEAFF